The rows below give T cell receptor beta chains drawn from one sample of a study of blood T cell repertoires in COVID-19. Clones were sequenced by immunoSEQ multiplex PCR, and TCRdb holds only the in-frame ones, with some missing. This sample carries approximately 220,000 clones, more than 85% of them seen once, and the ten largest clones take 0.65% to 0.85%. Input material: peripheral blood. Source of these receptors: a man aged 35-49 years with acute or convalescent COVID-19. The CDR3 runs from the conserved cysteine through the conserved F or W. The D gene is left open where the match is weak.

D gene	J gene	CDR3 length	V gene	CDR3 DNA	CDR3 protein
NA	TRBJ1-3	15	TRBV30	TGTGCCTGGAGCCCAGACGGGAGCTCTGGAAACACCATATATTTT	CAWSPDGSSGNTIYF
TRBD1	TRBJ2-1	15	TRBV7-3	TGTGCCAGCAGCCCGGACCGGGACAGGTTCCATGAGCAGTTCTTC	CASSPDRDRFHEQFF
NA	TRBJ2-1	14	TRBV28	TGTGCCAGCAGTCCTACAGGGAAAAACAATGAGCAGTTCTTC	CASSPTGKNNEQFF
TRBD2	TRBJ2-7	13	TRBV5-1	TGCGCCAGCAGCATGGGGGAGGGCTACGAGCAGTACTTC	CASSMGEGYEQYF
TRBD2	TRBJ2-5	18	TRBV2	TGTGCCAGCACTGGACTAGCGGGGGGACCTACCTTCCAAGAGACCCAGTACTTC	CASTGLAGGPTFQETQYF
TRBD1	TRBJ1-2	13	TRBV7-9	TGTGCCAGCATCCCCACAGGGGATTACGGCTACACCTTC	CASIPTGDYGYTF
TRBD1	TRBJ1-1	15	TRBV6-5	TGTGCCAGCAGTATGGGACAGGGGGCAGTAACTGAAGCTTTCTTT	CASSMGQGAVTEAFF
TRBD1	TRBJ1-1	15	TRBV7-8	TGTGCCAGCAGCCCCTGGACAGGGGGGACCACTGAAGCTTTCTTT	CASSPWTGGTTEAFF
TRBD1	TRBJ1-2	15	TRBV5-1	TGCGCCAGCAGCTTGGTTCCAGGGGGGAACTATGGCTACACCTTC	CASSLVPGGNYGYTF
NA	TRBJ1-2	12	TRBV10-2	TGCGCCAGCGCGCCAGCCCCTAGTAGCTACACCTTC	CASAPAPSSYTF
NA	TRBJ1-5	15	TRBV4-2	TGTGCCAGCAGCCCACAGGTTTTGGGCAATCAGCCCCAGCATTTT	CASSPQVLGNQPQHF
NA	TRBJ1-5	15	TRBV6-5	TGTGCCAGCAGCTCAGCGGCAGTAGCAGCTCAGCCCCAGCATTTT	CASSSAAVAAQPQHF
TRBD1	TRBJ1-2	14	TRBV4-2	TGTGCCAGCAGCGACAGGGGGCCCGCGGATGGCTACACCTTC	CASSDRGPADGYTF
NA	TRBJ1-6	17	TRBV7-8	TGTGCCAGCAGCTTAGCGTTCTTTCGAGCGGTAGGCTCACCCCTCCACTTT	CASSLAFFRAVGSPLHF
NA	TRBJ2-3	15	TRBV7-2	TGTGCCAGCAGCCTCGTTCCGAGAGGGACAGATACGCAGTATTTT	CASSLVPRGTDTQYF
NA	TRBJ1-6	13	TRBV28	TGTGCCAGCGCCCCAGACTATAATTCACCCCTCCACTTT	CASAPDYNSPLHF